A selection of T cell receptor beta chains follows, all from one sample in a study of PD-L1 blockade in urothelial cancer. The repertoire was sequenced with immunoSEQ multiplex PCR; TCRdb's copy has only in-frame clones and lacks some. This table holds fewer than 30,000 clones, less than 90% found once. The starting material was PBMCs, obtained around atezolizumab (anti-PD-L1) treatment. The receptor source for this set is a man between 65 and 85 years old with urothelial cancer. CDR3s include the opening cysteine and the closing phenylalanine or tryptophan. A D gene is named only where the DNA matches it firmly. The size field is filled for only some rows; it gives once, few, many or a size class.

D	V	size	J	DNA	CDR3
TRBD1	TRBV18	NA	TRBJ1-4	TGTGCCAGCTCACCGGGACAGGGGCCGGATGAAAAACTGTTTTTT	CASSPGQGPDEKLFF
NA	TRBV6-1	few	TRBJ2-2	TGTGCCAGCAGTGAAGTCGGACACTTGAACGGGGAGCTGTTTTTT	CASSEVGHLNGELFF
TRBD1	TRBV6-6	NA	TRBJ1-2	TGTGCCAGCAGCCTTACCGGGACAGGGCACTATGGCTACACCTTC	CASSLTGTGHYGYTF
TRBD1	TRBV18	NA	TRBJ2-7	TGTGCCAGCTCACCAAACACAGGGGGCCTATTATACGAGCAGTACTTC	CASSPNTGGLLYEQYF
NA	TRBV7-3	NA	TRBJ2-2	TGTGCCAGCAGCTTAAAACGGGGGTACACCGGGGAGCTGTTTTTT	CASSLKRGYTGELFF
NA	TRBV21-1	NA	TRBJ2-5	TGTGCCAGCAGCAAAGAACACAGGGTAGAGACCCAGTACTTC	CASSKEHRVETQYF
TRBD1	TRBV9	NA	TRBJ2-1	TGTGCCAGCAGCGCCGGGACAGACAGCTCCTACAATGAGCAGTTCTTC	CASSAGTDSSYNEQFF
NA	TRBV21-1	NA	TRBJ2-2	TGTGCCAGCGCGGGGGGGCTATCCCTAAGGACCGGGGAGCTGTTTTTT	CASAGGLSLRTGELFF
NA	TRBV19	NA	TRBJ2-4	TGTGCCAGTAGGGCAGGGTGGGAACCGAACATTCAGTACTTC	CASRAGWEPNIQYF
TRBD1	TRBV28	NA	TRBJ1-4	TGTGCCAGCAGACAACAGGGGGCGCTTAGTGAAAAACTGTTTTTT	CASRQQGALSEKLFF
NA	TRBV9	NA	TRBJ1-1	TGTGCCAGCAGCCGGGGGAGTGAAGCTTTCTTT	CASSRGSEAFF
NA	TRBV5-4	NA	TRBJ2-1	TGTGCCAGCAGCTTGTACGCGGGGAATGAGCAGTTCTTC	CASSLYAGNEQFF
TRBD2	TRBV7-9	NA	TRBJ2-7	TGTGCCAGCAGCTTCTTTATCGGGACTAGCGCAACCTACGAGCAGTACTTC	CASSFFIGTSATYEQYF
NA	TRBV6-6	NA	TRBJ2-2	TGTGCCAGCAGTGCGACAGTTAACACCGGGGAGCTGTTTTTT	CASSATVNTGELFF
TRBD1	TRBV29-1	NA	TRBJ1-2	TGCAGCGACTCCGGGGACAGATATGGCTACACCTTC	CSDSGDRYGYTF
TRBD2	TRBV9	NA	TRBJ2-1	TGTGCCAGCAGCGTAGCAGGGGCGGGAGGGGACAATGAGCAGTTCTTC	CASSVAGAGGDNEQFF
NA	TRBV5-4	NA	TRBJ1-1	TGTGCCAGCAGCTTGGGGGTGGGGGGGCTCATTCTGAACACTGAAGCTTTCTTT	CASSLGVGGLILNTEAFF
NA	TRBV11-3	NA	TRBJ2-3	TGTGCCAGCAGCTTGGCGAGCGGGAGCACAGATACGCAGTATTTT	CASSLASGSTDTQYF
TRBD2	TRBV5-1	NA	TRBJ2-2	TGCGCCAGCAGCTCCGGACTAGCCGGAGCCACCAGGGAGCTGTTTTTT	CASSSGLAGATRELFF
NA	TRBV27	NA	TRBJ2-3	TGTGCCAGCAGCCCCAAATTTCGACTCACAGATACGCAGTATTTT	CASSPKFRLTDTQYF
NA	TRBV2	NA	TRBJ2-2	TGTGCCAGCAGTGTGGGACAGAACACCGGGGAGCTGTTTTTT	CASSVGQNTGELFF
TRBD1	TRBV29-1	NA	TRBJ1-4	TGCAGCGTCGCCGGGACAGAAGGTGAAAAACTGTTTTTT	CSVAGTEGEKLFF
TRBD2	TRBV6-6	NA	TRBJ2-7	TGTGCCAGCGCAAGCGGGGTTAACTCCTACGAGCAGTACTTC	CASASGVNSYEQYF
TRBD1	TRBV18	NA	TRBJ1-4	TGTGCCAGCTCACCAGGCGGGACAGGGTCCTCCTTCCATGAAAAACTGTTTTTT	CASSPGGTGSSFHEKLFF
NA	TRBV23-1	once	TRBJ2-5	TGCGCCAGCAGTCAACTAACCGACTTCCAAGAGACCCAGTACTTC	CASSQLTDFQETQYF
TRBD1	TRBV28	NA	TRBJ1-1	TGTGCGGCCGGGACAGGGAATAGGTACACTGAAGCTTTCTTT	CAAGTGNRYTEAFF
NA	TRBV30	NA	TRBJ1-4	TGTGCCCACCGTCGGGGGGCGGATGAAAAACTGTTTTTT	CAHRRGADEKLFF
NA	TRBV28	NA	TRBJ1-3	TGTGCCAGCAGGGCTCGACAGGCTCAGGGGCGAAACACCATATATTTT	CASRARQAQGRNTIYF
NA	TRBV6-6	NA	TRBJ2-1	TGTGCCAGCTCGAGCGGCTACAATGAGCAGTTCTTC	CASSSGYNEQFF
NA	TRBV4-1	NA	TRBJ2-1	TGCGCCAGCAGCCAAGGAAGCGGACTCTCCTACAATGAGCAGTTCTTC	CASSQGSGLSYNEQFF
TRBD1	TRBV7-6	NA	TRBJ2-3	TGTGCCAGCAGCCTGCAGGGGGCGAGCACAGATACGCAGTATTTT	CASSLQGASTDTQYF
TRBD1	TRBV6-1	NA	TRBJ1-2	TGTGCCAGCAGTGAAGCCCCGGGACAGGGGTCCTATGGCTACACCTTC	CASSEAPGQGSYGYTF
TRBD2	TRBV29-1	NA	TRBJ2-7	TGCAGCGTTGGGAACAGCGGGAGCGGCGAGCAGTACTTC	CSVGNSGSGEQYF